This TCR beta chain originates from a study of response to subunit inactivated influenza vaccine. Study-level findings and limits: Authors suggested that a seasonal influenza vaccination recruits few new T cells each time.

TCRdb reprocessed the RT-PCR reads via MiXCR and lists one record per CDR3 protein. The repertoire consists of about 650,000 distinct CDR3 sequences, with 14% occurring once and the leading ten covering 7.5% to 8%. The CDR3 extends over 16 amino acids. The V gene lost 5 bases and the J gene lost 2 bases, with 17 bases spanning the gap. CDR1 and CDR2 (germline): SGHAT, FQNNGV. This clonotype was seen more than once but under ten times. No antigen is known for it. The sequencing here drew on PBMCs from blood, taken 14 to 15 days before vaccination. V gene TRBV11-2 combines with J gene TRBJ2-3; D is uncertain. The TCR sequence derives from a man over 45 who received an inactivated influenza vaccine. The CDR3 loop is CASSKSWHSLTDTQYF. DNA for the CDR3: TGTGCCAGCAGCAAGTCCTGGCACAGCCTCACAGATACGCAGTATTTT.